The 32 T cell receptor beta chains below all came from one sample that was sequenced in a study of vaccination and CD4 T cells after COVID-19. TCRdb processed the PCR reads anew with MiXCR; each CDR3 protein has one entry. This table holds about 18,000 distinct CDR3 sequences, less than 65% found once. The sample here was CD4+ T cells from blood, taken after SARS-CoV-2 vaccination. The origin of the receptors is a human donor who had recovered from COVID-19.

The chain combines TRBV6-1 with TRBJ2-1, with D possibly TRBD2 on 5 matching bases. V was trimmed by 10 bases and J by 4 bases, leaving 26 bases between them. From germline, CDR1 is MNHNS and CDR2 SASEGT. The CDR3 contains 17 residues. In nucleotides, the CDR3 is TGTGCCACCTCAGGCGTCGGGGTCCCGAATCCTTACAATGAGCAGTTCTTC. This translates into CATSGVGVPNPYNEQFF.

The rearrangement joins TRBV7-3 to TRBJ2-2; 8 positions agree with TRBD2. Germline V gene data show CDR1 as SGHTA and CDR2 as FQGTGA. This CDR3 spans 19 amino acids. J gave up 4 bases and V 0 bases, and 13 bases lay outside the gene matches. CDR3 nucleotides: TGTGCCAGCAGCTTAACATCGGGAATAGCGGGAACGATCACCGGGGAGCTGTTTTTT. Translating it yields CASSLTSGIAGTITGELFF.

The rearrangement links TRBV15 to TRBJ1-4; possibly TRBD1 for D (5 bases). Trimming removed 0 bases from V and 0 bases from J, with 14 bases in between. The germline gives CDR1 LNHNV, CDR2 YYDKDF (reference sequence). CDR3 length equals 18 residues. The CDR3 nucleotides read TGTGCCACCAGCAGAGATCTGGGGGATACCGCAACTAATGAAAAACTGTTTTTT. It encodes CATSRDLGDTATNEKLFF.

The chain couples TRBV2 to TRBJ2-2; perhaps TRBD1 as D (5 bases). The CDR3 is made up of 14 amino acids. The germline V and J ends were trimmed by 6 bases and 5 bases, with 13 bases remaining between them. The germline CDR1 and CDR2 sequences are SNHLY and FYNNEI. In DNA form, the CDR3 reads TGTGCCAGCAGGGCCGAACAGGCGACCGGGGAGCTGTTTTTT. This sequence encodes CASRAEQATGELFF.

For the CDR3, the DNA is TGTGCCAGCAGTTACCTAATTAGCGGGACCCACAATGAGCAGTTCTTC. Protein sequence: CASSYLISGTHNEQFF. The chain combines TRBV6-5 with TRBJ2-1; 8 nucleotides agree with TRBD2. Unmatched junction bases numbered 8, after V lost 2 bases and J lost 5 bases. The CDR3 extends over 16 amino acids. CDR1 MNHEY and CDR2 SVGAGI come from the germline V gene.

There are a few counts of this clonotype. The chain couples TRBV20-1 to TRBJ2-3, with 9 bases lining up with TRBD2. The J segment lost 5 bases and the V segment lost 0 bases, leaving 6 bases of the junction unmatched. CDR3 length equals 15 residues. Germline V gene lookup returns CDR1 DFQATT and CDR2 SNEGSKA (reference sequence). CDR3 bases: TGCAGTGCTAGAGAGGCGGGAGGGCCAAGAGATACGCAGTATTTT. Residues: CSAREAGGPRDTQYF.

The rearrangement uses TRBV20-1 and TRBJ2-7; D is ambiguous. Germline CDR1 and CDR2: DFQATT and SNEGSKA (reference sequence). The CDR3 is made up of 14 amino acids. Trimming removed 6 bases from V and 1 base from J, with 16 bases in between. Here the CDR3 reads CSAPIVGNSYEQYF. CDR3 DNA: TGCAGTGCGCCGATAGTAGGGAATTCCTACGAGCAGTACTTC.

The chain uses TRBV6-5 and TRBJ2-1, with D perhaps being TRBD1 or TRBD2 (6 bases each). V was shortened by 0 bases and J by 9 bases, with 18 bases between the two germline ends. Germline V gene data show CDR1 as MNHEY and CDR2 as SVGAGI. The CDR3 sequence is 16 residues long. The CDR3 coding sequence is TGTGCCAGCAGTTACTCCCTCCGGGGGCGGGTCAGTGAGCAGTTCTTC. It yields the protein CASSYSLRGRVSEQFF.

The chain combines TRBV2 with TRBJ2-6; perhaps TRBD2 as D (6 bases). CDR1 SNHLY and CDR2 FYNNEI come from the germline V gene. The CDR3 covers 15 residues. V lost 8 bases and J 4 bases, leaving 15 bases between the germline ends. The CDR3 sequence: CASGDSQSGANVLTF. CDR3 nucleotide sequence: TGTGCCAGCGGGGACTCTCAGTCGGGGGCCAACGTCCTGACTTTC.

For this clonotype: An end of the junction differs from the germline gene, which may be a read error. The chain employs TRBV18 and TRBJ1-2, with D possibly being TRBD1 (5 bases). The CDR3 covers 16 residues. Germline V gene sequence: CDR1 KGHSH, CDR2 LQKENI. CDR3 sequence reads: CASSPLSQGTDYGYTF. The CDR3 bases are TGTGCCAGCTCACCACTTAGTCAGGGAACCGACTACGGCTACACCTTC. Based on the CDR3 plus reference TRBV18 and TRBJ1-2, the full variable domain is NAGVMQNPRHLVRRRGQEARLRCSPMKGHSHVYWYRQLPEEGLKFMVYLQKENIIDESGMPKERFSAEFPKEGPSILRIQQVVRGDSAAYFCASSPLSQGTDYGYTFGSGTRLTVV.

The V gene is TRBV7-8, the J gene TRBJ2-3, with D possibly matching TRBD2 (5 bases). The CDR3 has 15 residues. The germline gives CDR1 SGHVS, CDR2 FQNEAQ. Trimming cost V 5 bases and J 1 base, with 13 bases left between them. The CDR3 region is CASSAEGWGTDTQYF. The CDR3, as DNA: TGTGCCAGCAGCGCAGAGGGTTGGGGCACAGATACGCAGTATTTT.

The CDR3 bases are TGTGCCAGCAGTGACGGGGCGGGAGGCACAGATACGCAGTATTTT. Amino acids: CASSDGAGGTDTQYF. The J gene is TRBJ2-3, the V gene TRBV6-4; TRBD2 agrees at 7 bases. Germline V gene sequence: CDR1 MRHNA, CDR2 SNTAGT. The V and J ends lost 2 bases and 1 base, in that order; junction bases with no gene match: 3. The CDR3 spans 15 residues.

V gene TRBV21-1 combines with J gene TRBJ2-5; TRBD2 is taken as the D call from the table, unchecked against the DNA. TRBV21-1 is a documented pseudogene. This CDR3 is 14 amino acids long. The CDR3 nucleotides read TGTGCCAGCACTCAAGGGACTAGCGTGGAGACCCAGTACTTC. Its translation is CASTQGTSVETQYF.

This clonotype was observed a handful of times. This chain links TRBV7-2 with TRBJ2-5; 7 bases line up with TRBD2. Trimming took 5 bases from V and 4 from J; bases not matched to a gene: 19. Germline-derived CDR1 and CDR2 are SGHTA and FQGNSA. The CDR3 totals 18 residues. The CDR3 DNA sequence: TGTGCCAGCAGCCTCCTCGGGGTGGGAGGGCCGCGAGGAGAGACCCAGTACTTC. This translates into CASSLLGVGGPRGETQYF. Full variable domain (outside the CDR3, taken from reference TRBV7-2 and TRBJ2-5): GAGVSQSPSNKVTEKGKDVELRCDPISGHTALYWYRQSLGQGLEFLIYFQGNSAPDKSGLPSDRFSAERTGGSVSTLTIQRTQQEDSAVYLCASSLLGVGGPRGETQYFGPGTRLLVL.

This chain connects TRBV28 to TRBJ2-3, with 12 bases lining up with TRBD2. This CDR3 has 16 residues. V was pared by 4 bases and J by 3 bases, with 5 bases of the junction left unmatched. Germline loops: CDR1 MDHEN, CDR2 SYDVKM. The CDR3 spells CASSSSTSGRTDTQYF. The CDR3, as DNA: TGTGCCAGCAGTTCCAGTACTAGCGGGAGGACAGATACGCAGTATTTT.

This clonotype occurred a few times. This chain joins TRBV20-1 and TRBJ2-5, with D tentatively TRBD1 (5 bases). Germline CDR1 DFQATT, CDR2 SNEGSKA (reference sequence). V gave up 3 bases and J gave up 5 bases, with 22 bases separating them. The CDR3 spans 16 residues. The CDR3 region is CSASPAGAGIGETQYF. CDR3 nucleotide sequence: TGCAGTGCTAGTCCGGCTGGCGCAGGGATCGGGGAGACCCAGTACTTC.

The chain recombines TRBV24-1 with TRBJ2-1; 7 bases align to TRBD2. J was trimmed by 7 bases and V by 2 bases; bases with no gene match: 13. The CDR3 length is 17 residues. The germline gives CDR1 KGHDR, CDR2 SFDVKD. This chain's CDR3 is CATSDYPFAGDLNEQFF. In DNA, the CDR3 is TGTGCCACCAGTGATTACCCGTTTGCGGGAGATCTTAATGAGCAGTTCTTC.

CDR3 nucleotides: TGTGCCAGCAGTTGGAGCTCTGGGGCCAACGTCCTGACTTTC. Amino acids: CASSWSSGANVLTF. The chain has TRBV7-9 and TRBJ2-6; D is undetermined. CDR1 is SEHNR, CDR2 FQNEAQ, per germline (reference sequence). This CDR3 contains 14 residues. V dropped 6 bases and J dropped 0 bases, with 6 bases sitting between them.

This chain joins TRBV7-2 and TRBJ2-1; D gene uncertain. The length of the CDR3 is 15 residues. Germline-derived CDR1 and CDR2 are SGHTA and FQGNSA. V was cut by 1 base and J by 4 bases, with 11 bases left in between. The CDR3 loop reads CASSLGVSEYNEQFF. The CDR3, as DNA: TGTGCCAGCAGCTTAGGGGTGAGTGAGTACAATGAGCAGTTCTTC.

The V gene is TRBV7-8, the J gene TRBJ1-1, with 8 nucleotides matching TRBD1. Germline-derived CDR1 and CDR2 are SGHVS and FQNEAQ. After removal of 2 bases from V and 4 bases from J, the junction contained 0 bases not matched to a gene. This CDR3 comprises 13 residues. CDR3 sequence: CASSLTGGTEAFF. The CDR3 nucleotides are TGTGCCAGCAGCTTAACAGGGGGCACTGAAGCTTTCTTT.

This chain uses TRBV21-1 with TRBJ1-6; TRBD1 is the table's D call and was not checked against the DNA. TRBV21-1 is classified as a pseudogene. The length of the CDR3 is 22 residues. Here the CDR3 DNA reads TGTGCCAGCACCCAGACCCAGGCGGTTCAGGGGGAAGCAACTGATTATAATTCACCCCTCCACTTT. Encoded protein: CASTQTQAVQGEATDYNSPLHF.

The genes are TRBV5-1 and TRBJ2-7; a possible D gene is TRBD1 (6 bases). CDR3 length: 13 residues. The germline V gene encodes CDR1 SGHRS and CDR2 YFSETQ. V shed 3 bases and J shed 4 bases, with 11 bases lying between them. For the CDR3, the DNA is TGCGCCAGCAGCTCCGACAGGCCGTACGAGCAGTACTTC. Residues: CASSSDRPYEQYF.

This chain connects TRBV30 to TRBJ1-5; D possibly corresponds to TRBD1 (5 bases). Trimming removed 5 bases from V and 7 bases from J, with 21 bases in between. Germline CDR1 GTSNPN, CDR2 SVGIG (reference sequence). The CDR3 length is 15 residues. CDR3 nucleotide sequence: TGTGCCTGGCACAGGAAGGGTGCAGTTCCGCAGCCCCAGCATTTT. Its translation: CAWHRKGAVPQPQHF.

The chain recombines TRBV7-9 with TRBJ2-2, with D possibly being TRBD1 (5 bases). CDR1 and CDR2 (germline): SEHNR, FQNEAQ (reference sequence). This CDR3 has 14 residues. V lost 5 bases, J lost 3 bases, and 10 bases lay in between. The CDR3 sequence is CASSPGLDTGELFF. The CDR3 region has the DNA TGTGCCAGCAGCCCAGGGCTGGACACCGGGGAGCTGTTTTTT.

This chain links TRBV20-1 with TRBJ1-1; a possible D gene is TRBD1 (5 bases). V was trimmed by 3 bases and J by 4 bases, leaving 15 bases between them. CDR1 DFQATT and CDR2 SNEGSKA come from the germline V gene (reference sequence). There are 14 residues in the CDR3. CDR3: CSARGGGVGTEAFF. The CDR3 region has the DNA TGCAGTGCTAGGGGCGGGGGGGTGGGCACTGAAGCTTTCTTT.

This chain uses TRBV10-3 with TRBJ1-2; D is unresolved. The V end lost 0 bases, the J end lost 7 bases, and 12 bases lay between the germline ends. CDR3 size: 14 residues. Germline CDR1 and CDR2: ENHRY and SYGVKD. Written as DNA, the CDR3 is TGTGCCATCAGTGAGTCGATGGACCGGGCTGGCTACACCTTC. Its protein is CAISESMDRAGYTF.

The chain has TRBV28 and TRBJ1-5; 7 bases align to TRBD1. Germline V CDR1 and CDR2: MDHEN, SYDVKM. CDR3 size: 14 residues. V lost 8 bases to trimming and J lost 7 bases; unmatched junction nucleotides: 11. This CDR3 reads CASGVLEGAQPQHF. In DNA form, the CDR3 reads TGTGCCAGCGGTGTGTTGGAGGGGGCCCAGCCCCAGCATTTT.

J is TRBJ1-2 and V is TRBV20-1; D remains ambiguous. This CDR3 comprises 14 residues. CDR1 and CDR2 (germline): DFQATT, SNEGSKA (reference sequence). V was clipped by 3 bases and J by 4 bases, with 15 bases between them. CDR3 in DNA: TGCAGTGCTAGGGAACCGGGCCCGGGCTATGGCTACACCTTC. As protein: CSAREPGPGYGYTF.

This chain uses TRBV20-1 with TRBJ2-7, with unresolved D. CDR3 size: 13 residues. Germline V lookup: CDR1 DFQATT, CDR2 SNEGSKA (reference sequence). V lost 2 bases to trimming and J lost 2 bases, with 10 bases between them. The CDR3 nucleotides read TGCAGTGCTAGATATATGGGTCCCTACGAGCAGTACTTC. Translating gives CSARYMGPYEQYF.

This clonotype has only a few counts. The V call is TRBV27, the J call TRBJ2-2, with unresolved D. The length of the CDR3 is 13 residues. Trimming left V 2 bases short and J 7 bases short, with 8 bases between. Germline V CDR1 and CDR2: MNHEY, SMNVEV (reference sequence). The CDR3 loop is CASSLAGGGELFF. CDR3 coding DNA: TGTGCCAGCAGTTTAGCCGGTGGCGGGGAGCTGTTTTTT.

This rearrangement joins TRBV6-2 or TRBV6-3 to TRBJ2-5; 7 bases agree with TRBD2. Germline V gene lookup returns CDR1 MNHEY and CDR2 SVGEGT. With 6 bases clipped from V and 5 bases from J, the junction kept 9 bases outside the gene matches. The length of the CDR3 is 14 residues. The CDR3 loop reads CASSAGVSRETQYF. The CDR3 nucleotides are TGTGCCAGCAGCGCGGGAGTAAGTAGGGAGACCCAGTACTTC.

This clonotype was seen a few times. The chain links TRBV7-9 to TRBJ1-1; 8 bases fit TRBD1. Trimming took 5 bases from V and 6 from J; bases not matched to a gene: 11. CDR3 length equals 15 residues. Germline CDR1 is SEHNR and CDR2 is FQNEAQ (reference sequence). The CDR3 protein is CASSADGQGNPEAFF. The CDR3 DNA sequence: TGTGCCAGCAGCGCGGATGGACAGGGAAACCCTGAAGCTTTCTTT.